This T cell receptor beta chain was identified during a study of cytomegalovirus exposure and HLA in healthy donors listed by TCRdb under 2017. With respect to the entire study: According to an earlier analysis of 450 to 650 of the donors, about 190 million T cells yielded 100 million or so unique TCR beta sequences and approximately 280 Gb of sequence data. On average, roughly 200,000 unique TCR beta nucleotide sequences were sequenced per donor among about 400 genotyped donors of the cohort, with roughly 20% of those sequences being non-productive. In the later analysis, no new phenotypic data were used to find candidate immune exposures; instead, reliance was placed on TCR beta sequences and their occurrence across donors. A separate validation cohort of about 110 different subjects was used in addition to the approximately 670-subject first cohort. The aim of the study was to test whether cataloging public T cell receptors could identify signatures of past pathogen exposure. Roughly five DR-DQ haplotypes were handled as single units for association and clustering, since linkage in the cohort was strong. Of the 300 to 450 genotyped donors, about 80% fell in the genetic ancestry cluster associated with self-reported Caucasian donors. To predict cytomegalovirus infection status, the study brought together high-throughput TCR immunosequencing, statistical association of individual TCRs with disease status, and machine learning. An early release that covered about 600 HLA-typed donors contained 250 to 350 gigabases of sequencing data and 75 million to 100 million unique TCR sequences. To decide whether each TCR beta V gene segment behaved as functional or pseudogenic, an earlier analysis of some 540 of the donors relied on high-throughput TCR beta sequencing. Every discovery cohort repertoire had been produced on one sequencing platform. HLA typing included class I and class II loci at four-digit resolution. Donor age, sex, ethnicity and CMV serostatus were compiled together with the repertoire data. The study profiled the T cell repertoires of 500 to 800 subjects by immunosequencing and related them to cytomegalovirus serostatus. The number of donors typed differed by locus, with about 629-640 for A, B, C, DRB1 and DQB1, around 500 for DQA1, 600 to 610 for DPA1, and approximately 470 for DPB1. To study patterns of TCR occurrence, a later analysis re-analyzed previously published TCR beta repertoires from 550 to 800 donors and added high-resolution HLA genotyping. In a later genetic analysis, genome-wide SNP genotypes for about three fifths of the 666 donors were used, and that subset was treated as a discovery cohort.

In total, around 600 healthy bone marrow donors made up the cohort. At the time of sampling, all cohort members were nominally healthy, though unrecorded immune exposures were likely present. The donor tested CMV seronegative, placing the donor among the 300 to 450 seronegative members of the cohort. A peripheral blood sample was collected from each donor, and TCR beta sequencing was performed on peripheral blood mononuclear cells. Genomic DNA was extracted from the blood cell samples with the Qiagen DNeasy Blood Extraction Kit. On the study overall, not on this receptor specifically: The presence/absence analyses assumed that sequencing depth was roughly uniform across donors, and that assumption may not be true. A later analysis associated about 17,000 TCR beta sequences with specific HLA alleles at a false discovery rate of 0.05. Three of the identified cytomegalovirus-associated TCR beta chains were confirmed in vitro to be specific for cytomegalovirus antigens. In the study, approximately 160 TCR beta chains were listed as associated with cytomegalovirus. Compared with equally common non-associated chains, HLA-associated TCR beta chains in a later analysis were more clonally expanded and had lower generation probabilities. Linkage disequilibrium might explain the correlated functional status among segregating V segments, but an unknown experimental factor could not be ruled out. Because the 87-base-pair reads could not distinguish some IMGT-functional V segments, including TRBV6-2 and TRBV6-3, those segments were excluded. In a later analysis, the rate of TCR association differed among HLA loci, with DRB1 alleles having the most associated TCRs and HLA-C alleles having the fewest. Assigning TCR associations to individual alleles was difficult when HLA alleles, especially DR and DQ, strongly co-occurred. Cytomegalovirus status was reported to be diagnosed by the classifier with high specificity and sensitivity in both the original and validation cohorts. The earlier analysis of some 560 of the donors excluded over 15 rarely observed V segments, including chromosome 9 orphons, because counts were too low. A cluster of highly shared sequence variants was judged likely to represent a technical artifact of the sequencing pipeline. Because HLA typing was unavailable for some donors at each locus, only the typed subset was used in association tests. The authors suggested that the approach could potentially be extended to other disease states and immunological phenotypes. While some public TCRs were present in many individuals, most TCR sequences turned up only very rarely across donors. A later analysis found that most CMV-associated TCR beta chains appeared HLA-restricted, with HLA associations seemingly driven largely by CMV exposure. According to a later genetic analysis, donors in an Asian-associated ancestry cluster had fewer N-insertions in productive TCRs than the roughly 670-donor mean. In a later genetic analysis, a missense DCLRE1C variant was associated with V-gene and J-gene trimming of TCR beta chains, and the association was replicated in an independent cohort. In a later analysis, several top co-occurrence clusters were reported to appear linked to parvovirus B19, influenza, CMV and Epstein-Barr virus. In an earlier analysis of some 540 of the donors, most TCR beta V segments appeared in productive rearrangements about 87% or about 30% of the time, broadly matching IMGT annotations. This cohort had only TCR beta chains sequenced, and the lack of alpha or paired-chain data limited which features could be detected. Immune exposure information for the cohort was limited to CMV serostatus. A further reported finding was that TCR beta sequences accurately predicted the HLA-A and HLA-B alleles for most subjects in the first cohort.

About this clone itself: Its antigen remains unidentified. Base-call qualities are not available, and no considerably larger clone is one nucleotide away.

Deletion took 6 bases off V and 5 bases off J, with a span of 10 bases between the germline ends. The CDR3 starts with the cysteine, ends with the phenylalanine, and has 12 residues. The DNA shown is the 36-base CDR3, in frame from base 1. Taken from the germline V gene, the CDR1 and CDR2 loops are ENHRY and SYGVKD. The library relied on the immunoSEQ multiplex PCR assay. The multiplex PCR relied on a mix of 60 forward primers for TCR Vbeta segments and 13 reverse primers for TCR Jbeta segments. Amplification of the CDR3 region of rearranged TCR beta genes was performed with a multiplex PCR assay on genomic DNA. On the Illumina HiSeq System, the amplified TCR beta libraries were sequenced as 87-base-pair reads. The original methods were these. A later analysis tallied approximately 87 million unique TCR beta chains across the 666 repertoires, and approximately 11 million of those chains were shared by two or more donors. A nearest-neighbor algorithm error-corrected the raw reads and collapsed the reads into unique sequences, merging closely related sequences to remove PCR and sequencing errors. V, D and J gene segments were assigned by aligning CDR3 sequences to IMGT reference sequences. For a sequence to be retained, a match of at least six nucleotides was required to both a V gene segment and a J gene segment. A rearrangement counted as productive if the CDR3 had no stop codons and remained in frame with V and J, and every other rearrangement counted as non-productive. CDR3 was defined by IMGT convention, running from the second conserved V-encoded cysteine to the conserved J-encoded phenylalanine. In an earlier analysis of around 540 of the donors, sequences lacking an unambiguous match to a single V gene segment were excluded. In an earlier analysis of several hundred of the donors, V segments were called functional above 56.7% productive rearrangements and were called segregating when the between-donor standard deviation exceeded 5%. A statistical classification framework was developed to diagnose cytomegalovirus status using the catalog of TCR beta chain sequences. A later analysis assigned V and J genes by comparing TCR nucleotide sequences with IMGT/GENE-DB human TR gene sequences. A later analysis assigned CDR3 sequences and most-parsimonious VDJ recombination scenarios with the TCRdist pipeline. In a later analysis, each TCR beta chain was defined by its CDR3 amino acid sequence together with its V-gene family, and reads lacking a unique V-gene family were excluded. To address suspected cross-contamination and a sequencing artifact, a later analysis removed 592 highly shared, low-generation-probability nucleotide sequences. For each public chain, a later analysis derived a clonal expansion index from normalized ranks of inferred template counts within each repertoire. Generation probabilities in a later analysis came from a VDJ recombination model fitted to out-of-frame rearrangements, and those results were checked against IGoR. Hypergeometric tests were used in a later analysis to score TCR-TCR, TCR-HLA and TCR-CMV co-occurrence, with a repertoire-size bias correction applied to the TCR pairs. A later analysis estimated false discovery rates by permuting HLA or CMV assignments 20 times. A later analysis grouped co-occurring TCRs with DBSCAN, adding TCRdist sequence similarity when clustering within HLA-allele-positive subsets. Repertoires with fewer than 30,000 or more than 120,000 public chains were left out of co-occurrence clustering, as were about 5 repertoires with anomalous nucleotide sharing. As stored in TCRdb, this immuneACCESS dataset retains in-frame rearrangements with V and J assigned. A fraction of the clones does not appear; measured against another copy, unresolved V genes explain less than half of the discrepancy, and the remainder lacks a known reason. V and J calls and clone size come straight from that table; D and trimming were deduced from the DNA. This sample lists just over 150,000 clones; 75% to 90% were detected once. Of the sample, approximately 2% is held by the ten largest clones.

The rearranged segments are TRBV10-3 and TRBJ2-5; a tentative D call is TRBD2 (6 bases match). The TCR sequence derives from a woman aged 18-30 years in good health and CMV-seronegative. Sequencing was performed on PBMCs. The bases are TGTGCCATCAGATCGGGGGAGGAGACCCAGTACTTC. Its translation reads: CAIRSGEETQYF.